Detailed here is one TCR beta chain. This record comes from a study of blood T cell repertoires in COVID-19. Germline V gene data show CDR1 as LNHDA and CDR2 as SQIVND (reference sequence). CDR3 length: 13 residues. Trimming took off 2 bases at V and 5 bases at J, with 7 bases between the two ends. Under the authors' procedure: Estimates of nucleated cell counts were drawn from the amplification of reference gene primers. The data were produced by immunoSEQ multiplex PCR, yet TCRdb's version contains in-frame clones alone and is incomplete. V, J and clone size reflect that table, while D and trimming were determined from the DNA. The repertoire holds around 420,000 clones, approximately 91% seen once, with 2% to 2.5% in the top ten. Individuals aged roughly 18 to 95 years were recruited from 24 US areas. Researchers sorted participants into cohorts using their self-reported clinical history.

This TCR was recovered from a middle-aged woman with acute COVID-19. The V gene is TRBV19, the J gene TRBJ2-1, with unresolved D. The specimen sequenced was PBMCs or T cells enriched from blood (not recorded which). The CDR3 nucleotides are TGTGCCAGTAGTATATCCAGGAACAATGAGCAGTTCTTC. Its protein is CASSISRNNEQFF.